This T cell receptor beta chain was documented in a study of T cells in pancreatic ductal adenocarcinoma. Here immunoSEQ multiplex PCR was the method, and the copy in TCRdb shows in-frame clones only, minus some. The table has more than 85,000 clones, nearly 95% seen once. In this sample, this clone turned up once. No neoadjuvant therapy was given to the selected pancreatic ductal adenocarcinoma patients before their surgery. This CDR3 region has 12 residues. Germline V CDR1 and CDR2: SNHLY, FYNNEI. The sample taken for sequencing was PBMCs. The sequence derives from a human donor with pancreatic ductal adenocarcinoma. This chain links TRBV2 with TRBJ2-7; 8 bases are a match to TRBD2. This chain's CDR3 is CGAGLDSYEQYF. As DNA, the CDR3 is TGTGGGGCGGGACTAGATTCCTACGAGCAGTACTTC.